A selection of T cell receptor beta chains follows, all from one sample in a study of CD8+CD57+ T cells in acquired aplastic anemia. One entry per CDR3 protein, called by TCRdb with MiXCR from the reads. The sample shows fewer than 250,000 distinct CDR3 sequences, roughly 56% of them seen only once. Source material: sorted CD4+, CD8+, or CD8+CD57+ T cells (not recorded which) from PBMCs. These receptors came from a human donor in good health, serving as a control. Both conserved end residues are trimmed from each CDR3. A D gene is named only where the DNA matches it firmly.

v_gene: TRBV7-2
j_gene: TRBJ2-3
d_gene: -
CDR3aa: ASSPGARTDTQY

v_gene: TRBV2
j_gene: TRBJ2-6
d_gene: -
CDR3aa: ASRWVNGANVLT

v_gene: TRBV5-6
j_gene: TRBJ1-4
d_gene: TRBD1
CDR3aa: ASGQGSGKLF

v_gene: TRBV7-9
j_gene: TRBJ1-6
d_gene: -
CDR3aa: ASSSDETLYSPLH

v_gene: TRBV7-6
j_gene: TRBJ2-5
d_gene: TRBD1
CDR3aa: ASRQGTGDETQY

v_gene: TRBV4-2
j_gene: TRBJ2-7
d_gene: TRBD2
CDR3aa: ASSQPGLAGGDEQY

v_gene: TRBV24-1
j_gene: TRBJ2-3
d_gene: -
CDR3aa: ATSDPTEGRWADTQY

v_gene: TRBV24-1
j_gene: TRBJ2-7
d_gene: TRBD2
CDR3aa: ATSDGGEESYEQY

v_gene: TRBV19
j_gene: TRBJ2-7
d_gene: TRBD1
CDR3aa: ASSTELGQGIYEQY

v_gene: TRBV10-3
j_gene: TRBJ2-7
d_gene: TRBD2
CDR3aa: AISPPSTSGAYEQY

v_gene: TRBV20-1
j_gene: TRBJ1-4
d_gene: -
CDR3aa: SATGPFGNEKLF

v_gene: TRBV7-2
j_gene: TRBJ2-5
d_gene: -
CDR3aa: ASSHRGLVAVRSQETQY

v_gene: TRBV2
j_gene: TRBJ1-1
d_gene: TRBD1
CDR3aa: ASRWTGGGGAF

v_gene: TRBV2
j_gene: TRBJ2-7
d_gene: TRBD1
CDR3aa: ASRGQDPYEQY

v_gene: TRBV20-1
j_gene: TRBJ2-3
d_gene: -
CDR3aa: SARWLADTQY

v_gene: TRBV19
j_gene: TRBJ1-5
d_gene: -
CDR3aa: ASSSTGSNQPQH

v_gene: TRBV6-1
j_gene: TRBJ2-7
d_gene: TRBD2
CDR3aa: ASSPGGGGGAREQY

v_gene: TRBV5-6
j_gene: TRBJ2-7
d_gene: -
CDR3aa: ASSLASAEQY

v_gene: TRBV5-5
j_gene: TRBJ1-3
d_gene: -
CDR3aa: ASSRHGGGSSGNTIY

v_gene: TRBV15
j_gene: TRBJ2-5
d_gene: -
CDR3aa: ATSRVAGSAETQY

v_gene: TRBV11-3
j_gene: TRBJ2-5
d_gene: TRBD1
CDR3aa: ASSLRLGDRQETQY

v_gene: TRBV28
j_gene: TRBJ1-5
d_gene: -
CDR3aa: ASSLRPNQPQH

v_gene: TRBV9
j_gene: TRBJ2-2
d_gene: -
CDR3aa: ASSPRTNTGELF

v_gene: TRBV20-1
j_gene: TRBJ1-6
d_gene: -
CDR3aa: SASPPAGSESPLH

v_gene: TRBV7-2
j_gene: TRBJ1-5
d_gene: -
CDR3aa: ASSLDDARNQPQH

v_gene: TRBV25-1
j_gene: TRBJ2-1
d_gene: -
CDR3aa: ASSEYQGVNYNEQF

v_gene: TRBV20-1
j_gene: TRBJ1-1
d_gene: -
CDR3aa: SARGGTRVTEAF

v_gene: TRBV29-1
j_gene: TRBJ1-2
d_gene: -
CDR3aa: SVQDRKNYGYT

v_gene: TRBV9
j_gene: TRBJ2-1
d_gene: TRBD1
CDR3aa: ASSRTGTGESYNEQF

v_gene: TRBV24-1
j_gene: TRBJ2-1
d_gene: -
CDR3aa: ATSDPAGQRGDEQF

v_gene: TRBV6-5
j_gene: TRBJ2-7
d_gene: TRBD1
CDR3aa: ASSKPGQFYEQY

v_gene: TRBV7-9
j_gene: TRBJ1-2
d_gene: TRBD1
CDR3aa: ASSLRGQGAGGYT

v_gene: TRBV6-6
j_gene: TRBJ1-5
d_gene: -
CDR3aa: ASSYLGTRQH

v_gene: TRBV29-1
j_gene: TRBJ2-2
d_gene: -
CDR3aa: SVEKETISNTGELF

v_gene: TRBV9
j_gene: TRBJ2-7
d_gene: TRBD2
CDR3aa: ASSPRLAGGYEQY

v_gene: TRBV3-1
j_gene: TRBJ1-1
d_gene: -
CDR3aa: ASSQVAQGTEAF

v_gene: TRBV27
j_gene: TRBJ2-2
d_gene: -
CDR3aa: ASSLLDRGELF

v_gene: TRBV12-1
j_gene: TRBJ2-6
d_gene: -
CDR3aa: ASSFTRVPGGPSSSGANVLT

v_gene: TRBV10-3
j_gene: TRBJ1-3
d_gene: -
CDR3aa: AVLKGGDTIY

v_gene: TRBV10-3
j_gene: TRBJ2-7
d_gene: TRBD2
CDR3aa: ASSFSTGLVEQY

v_gene: TRBV9
j_gene: TRBJ1-2
d_gene: -
CDR3aa: ASSAQSPYGYT

v_gene: TRBV7-2
j_gene: TRBJ1-2
d_gene: TRBD1
CDR3aa: ASSSQTGTGYGYT

v_gene: TRBV28
j_gene: TRBJ1-2
d_gene: -
CDR3aa: ASKVPADYGYT

v_gene: TRBV7-3
j_gene: TRBJ2-3
d_gene: TRBD2
CDR3aa: ASSLVAGGITDTQY

v_gene: TRBV15
j_gene: TRBJ2-7
d_gene: TRBD1
CDR3aa: ATSRVGQNDYEQY

v_gene: TRBV5-1
j_gene: TRBJ2-7
d_gene: -
CDR3aa: ASSLETGYEQY

v_gene: TRBV15
j_gene: TRBJ1-3
d_gene: -
CDR3aa: ATSRDPGNTIY

v_gene: TRBV7-2
j_gene: TRBJ2-6
d_gene: TRBD1
CDR3aa: ASSPGQGAGSGANVLT

v_gene: TRBV2
j_gene: TRBJ2-7
d_gene: -
CDR3aa: ASSYDRYEQY

v_gene: TRBV12-3/TRBV12-4
j_gene: TRBJ2-3
d_gene: -
CDR3aa: ASSPGRGRTDTQY

v_gene: TRBV7-6
j_gene: -
d_gene: -
CDR3aa: ASTPGGKSYNEQF